This T cell receptor beta chain was obtained from a study of blood T cell repertoires in COVID-19. Turning to the study itself: T cells, B-cell-depleted T cells, or PBMCs supplied cDNA or gDNA.

From germline, CDR1 is MNHEY and CDR2 SVGAGI. The CDR3 contains 15 residues. V was clipped by 6 bases and J by 3 bases, with 15 bases between them. Original methodology: For nucleated cells, counts were estimated from reference gene primer amplification. TCRdb keeps only in-frame clones here, not all; method: immunoSEQ multiplex PCR. That table gives V, J and clone size, and the DNA gave D and trimming. This table has 150,000 to 200,000 clones, over 75% appearing once. The material sequenced was PBMCs or T cells enriched from blood (not recorded which). This chain joins TRBV6-5 and TRBJ1-5; D unclear. The receptor comes from a human donor with acute COVID-19. The donor label of this sample is uncertain. CDR3 residues: CASSPPRVDNQPQHF. The CDR3 DNA reads as TGTGCCAGCAGCCCCCCCCGGGTCGACAATCAGCCCCAGCATTTT.